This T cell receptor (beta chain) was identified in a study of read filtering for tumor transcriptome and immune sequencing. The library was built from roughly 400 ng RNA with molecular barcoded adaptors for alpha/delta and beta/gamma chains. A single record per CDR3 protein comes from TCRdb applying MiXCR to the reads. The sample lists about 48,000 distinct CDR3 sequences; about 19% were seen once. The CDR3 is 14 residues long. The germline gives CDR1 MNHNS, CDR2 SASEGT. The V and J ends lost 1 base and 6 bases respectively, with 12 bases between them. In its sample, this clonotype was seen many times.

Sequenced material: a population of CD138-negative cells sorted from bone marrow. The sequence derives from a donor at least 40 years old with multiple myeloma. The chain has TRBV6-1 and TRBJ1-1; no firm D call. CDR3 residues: CASSEGTLGSEAFF. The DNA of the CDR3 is TGTGCCAGCAGTGAAGGGACCTTAGGGTCTGAAGCTTTCTTT.